The TCR beta chain under discussion was sequenced for a study of Ad26.COV2.S vaccination and SARS-CoV-2 variants. Study-level background: Ad26.COV2.S shots went into the muscle once or twice, 56 days apart. The study, taken as a whole, reports: Total T cell responses were possibly underestimated by TCR breadth and depth analyses.

Clones were read by immunoSEQ multiplex PCR, and TCRdb kept only the in-frame ones, dropping some. This sample carries about 410,000 clones, 75% to 90% of them seen once, and the ten largest clones take under 3.5%. Specified treatment: 15 to 20 received Ad26.COV2.S at low or high dose, single or two shots; about 5 received placebo; per-sample allocation not given. Samples analyzed were those drawn on day 63 after the first vaccine or placebo injection. An Ad26 vector expressing Wuhan-strain SARS-CoV-2 spike constituted the vaccine. Details on this clone: Its antigen is not known.

From germline, CDR1 is SGHTS and CDR2 YDEGEE. V was clipped by 3 bases and J by 0 bases, with 12 bases between them. CDR3 length: 15 residues. The V call is TRBV5-8, the J call TRBJ1-2; TRBD1 might be the D (6 bases). Sequencing was performed on peripheral blood, taken in a trial of Ad26.COV2.S vaccine versus placebo. This clonotype was sampled from a person aged 18 to 65 who received the Ad26.COV2.S COVID-19 vaccine or a placebo. The CDR3 reads CASSYRDIANYGYTF. The CDR3, as DNA: TGTGCCAGCAGCTACCGGGACATAGCTAACTATGGCTACACCTTC. The full variable domain, completed using reference TRBV5-8 and TRBJ1-2, is EAGVTQSPTHLIKTRGQQATLRCSPISGHTSVYWYQQALGLGLQFLLWYDEGEERNRGNFPPRFSGRQFPNYSSELNVNALELEDSALYLCASSYRDIANYGYTFGSGTRLTVV.